In its sample, the clone carrying this TCR beta chain was seen many times. This CDR3 region has 14 residues. V was pared by 3 bases and J by 0 bases, with 1 base of the junction left unmatched. CDR1 and CDR2 (germline): WNHNN, SYGVQD (reference sequence). This sample was included in a study of spatial heterogeneity in lung cancer. The sample's time point: blood at routine non-recurrence follow-up after resection. TCRdb itself ran the 5' RACE reads through MiXCR, one entry per CDR3 protein. The top ten hold about 9.4% of the sample, which has some 35,000 distinct CDR3 sequences, approximately 7.5% seen once.

The rearrangement uses TRBV10-1 and TRBJ2-5; TRBD2 agrees at 7 bases. Material: PBMCs, obtained at follow-up. This TCR was sampled from a male donor with early-stage non-small cell lung cancer. CDR3 in DNA: TGCGCCAGCAGTGACGGGGGGAACCAAGAGACCCAGTACTTC. Translation gives CASSDGGNQETQYF.